One and the same sample provided the 17 T cell receptor beta chains below, sequenced in a study of blood T cell repertoires in COVID-19. The method was immunoSEQ multiplex PCR; TCRdb's version includes in-frame clones alone and lacks a portion of them. In the table there are 75,000 to 90,000 clones, less than 90% of which are singletons. The specimen was peripheral blood. The receptors derive from a human donor in a cohort sampled during active COVID-19.

This clone was observed a single time. The V and J genes are TRBV11-2 and TRBJ1-6; 7 nucleotides match TRBD1. The junction had 7 bases not matched to a gene; V was cut back by 4 bases and J by 10 bases. This CDR3 has 14 amino acids. Germline CDR1 reads SGHAT; CDR2 reads FQNNGV. The CDR3, as DNA: TGTGCCAGCAGCTCCCGACAGGGAAACTCACCCCTCCACTTT. Its translation is CASSSRQGNSPLHF. The entire variable domain, with the rest obtained from reference TRBV11-2 and TRBJ1-6, is as follows: EAGVAQSPRYKIIEKRQSVAFWCNPISGHATLYWYQQILGQGPKLLIQFQNNGVVDDSQLPKDRFSAERLKGVDSTLKIQPAKLEDSAVYLCASSSRQGNSPLHFGNGTRLTVT.

This clone was detected only once. The chain carries TRBV18 and TRBJ1-5, with D uncertain. Germline lookup yields CDR1 KGHSH and CDR2 LQKENI. V lost 6 bases, J lost 5 bases, and 14 bases lay in between. The CDR3 length is 14 residues. The CDR3, as DNA: TGTGCCAGCTCCCCAGCGGATAAGGATCAGCCCCAGCATTTT. This translates into CASSPADKDQPQHF.

This rearrangement joins TRBV19 to TRBJ1-5; 7 nucleotides match TRBD1. The CDR3 contains 17 residues. V shed 3 bases, J shed 1 base, and the junction held 9 bases outside the gene matches. Germline V CDR1 and CDR2: LNHDA, SQIVND (reference sequence). CDR3 sequence: CASSIDRVIGSNQPQHF. The CDR3 nucleotides read TGTGCCAGTAGTATCGACAGGGTAATAGGCAGCAATCAGCCCCAGCATTTT.

The chain employs TRBV11-2 and TRBJ2-1; 15 positions match TRBD2. The CDR3 extends over 16 amino acids. V lost 5 bases to trimming and J lost 10 bases; unmatched junction nucleotides: 9. Germline CDR1 reads SGHAT; CDR2 reads FQNNGV. As DNA, the CDR3 is TGTGCCAGCAGCCCTCGGACTAGCGGGGGGGTCAGGGAGCAGTTCTTC. This sequence encodes CASSPRTSGGVREQFF.

V usage is TRBV6-5 and J usage is TRBJ1-3; D gene ambiguous. The V gene's germline CDR1 is MNHEY and CDR2 SVGAGI. The CDR3 covers 13 residues. V gave up 7 bases and J gave up 0 bases, with 7 bases separating them. DNA of the CDR3: TGTGCCAGCAATACTGTCTCTGGAAACACCATATATTTT. It specifies CASNTVSGNTIYF.

The chain recombines TRBV3-1 (or the pseudogene TRBV3-2) with TRBJ2-7; TRBD2 aligns across 7 bases. The germline V gene has CDR1 LGHDT and CDR2 YNNKEL (reference sequence). The CDR3 totals 14 residues. The ends lost 4 bases at V and 4 bases at J; junction bases unmatched: 7. CDR3: CASSLGLGRYEQYF. CDR3 in DNA: TGTGCCAGCAGCCTTGGACTAGGTCGGTACGAGCAGTACTTC.

Only a few counts were recorded for this clone. V usage is TRBV19 and J usage is TRBJ2-7; 7 nucleotides agree with TRBD2. V lost 5 bases, J lost 3 bases, and 16 bases stayed unmatched. This CDR3 comprises 17 residues. Germline assignment: CDR1 LNHDA and CDR2 SQIVND (reference sequence). CDR3 sequence reads: CASSDRSRASGYYEQYF. For the CDR3, the DNA is TGTGCCAGTAGTGACCGTTCGCGGGCTAGCGGATACTACGAGCAGTACTTC.

This clone appeared a single time. V gene TRBV5-8 combines with J gene TRBJ2-1; 7 bases map to TRBD2. Germline V gene lookup returns CDR1 SGHTS and CDR2 YDEGEE. Losses at the gene ends were 6 bases for V and 0 bases for J; bases not matched to a gene: 3. The CDR3 contains 14 residues. CDR3 in amino acids: CASKRDYSYNEQFF. CDR3 coding DNA: TGTGCCAGCAAACGGGACTACTCCTACAATGAGCAGTTCTTC.

The genes are TRBV20-1 and TRBJ2-1; possible D gene TRBD1, 5 bases. The V gene's germline CDR1 is DFQATT and CDR2 SNEGSKA (reference sequence). The V gene lost 3 bases and the J gene lost 5 bases, with 14 bases spanning the gap. This CDR3 is 14 amino acids long. The CDR3 bases are TGCAGTGCTAGTTATGGGGCGCGTGACAATGAGCAGTTCTTC. The encoded protein is CSASYGARDNEQFF.

This rearrangement joins TRBV7-2 to TRBJ1-6; TRBD1 matches at 10 bases. Losses at the gene ends were 5 bases for V and 9 bases for J; bases not matched to a gene: 7. The CDR3 is 15 residues long. CDR1 SGHTA and CDR2 FQGNSA come from the germline V gene. The CDR3 nucleotides read TGTGCCAGCAGCAAACCGACAGGGGGCGGTTCACCCCTCCACTTT. It codes for CASSKPTGGGSPLHF.

The J gene is TRBJ2-1, the V gene TRBV9, with D tentatively TRBD2 (6 bases). Germline-derived CDR1 and CDR2 are SGDLS and YYNGEE. V lost 0 bases and J 9 bases, leaving 10 bases between the germline ends. The CDR3 loop spans 13 amino acids. CDR3 loop: CASSVDPGGEQFF. CDR3 coding DNA: TGTGCCAGCAGCGTAGACCCCGGGGGTGAGCAGTTCTTC.

The table lists this clone with a count of one. The chain has TRBV6-6 and TRBJ1-3; 7 positions match TRBD1. The CDR3 is 16 amino acids. Trimming removed 6 bases from V and 0 bases from J; junction bases left unmatched: 8. Germline assignment: CDR1 MNHNY and CDR2 SVGAGI (reference sequence). The DNA for the CDR3 is TGTGCCAGCAGGCCCCAGGACAGGAGCTCTGGAAACACCATATATTTT. This gives the protein CASRPQDRSSGNTIYF.

The gene calls are TRBV19 and TRBJ2-7, with 7 bases identical to TRBD2. Germline V gives CDR1 LNHDA, CDR2 SQIVND (reference sequence). After removal of 4 bases from V and 2 bases from J, the junction contained 5 bases not matched to a gene. This CDR3 region has 14 residues. CDR3 DNA: TGTGCCAGTAGTAAGGCGGGAGTCACCTACGAGCAGTACTTC. Translating gives CASSKAGVTYEQYF.

The V and J genes are TRBV6-5 and TRBJ1-1, with a weak D call TRBD1 (5 bases). Germline V gene sequence: CDR1 MNHEY, CDR2 SVGAGI. Trimming pared 0 bases from V and 0 bases from J, leaving 11 bases between. This CDR3 is 16 amino acids long. As DNA, the CDR3 is TGTGCCAGCAGTTACTCGCCAGGGACTATGAACACTGAAGCTTTCTTT. It codes for CASSYSPGTMNTEAFF.

This clone was found a few times. V gene TRBV7-6 combines with J gene TRBJ2-3; the match to TRBD2 covers 7 bases. The CDR3 contains 14 residues. Germline V gives CDR1 SGHVS, CDR2 FNYEAQ. Trimming removed 5 bases from V and 2 bases from J; junction bases left unmatched: 4. CDR3 loop: CASSPSGNTDTQYF. CDR3 in DNA: TGTGCCAGCAGCCCTAGCGGAAACACAGATACGCAGTATTTT.

V and J are TRBV5-4 and TRBJ1-3; D possibly corresponds to TRBD1 (6 bases). Trimming pared 4 bases from V and 4 bases from J, leaving 9 bases between. Per germline, CDR1 SGHNT and CDR2 YYREEE (reference sequence). The CDR3 is 13 residues long. CDR3 sequence: CASSITGGNTIYF. CDR3 DNA sequence: TGTGCCAGCAGCATCACAGGGGGAAACACCATATATTTT. Variable domain in full (rest from reference TRBV5-4 and TRBJ1-3): ETGVTQSPTHLIKTRGQQVTLRCSSQSGHNTVSWYQQALGQGPQFIFQYYREEENGRGNFPPRFSGLQFPNYSSELNVNALELDDSALYLCASSITGGNTIYFGEGSWLTVV.

The chain couples TRBV7-2 to TRBJ2-5, with D hard to call. Looked up from germline, CDR1 is SGHTA and CDR2 is FQGNSA. The CDR3 extends over 14 amino acids. V shed 7 bases and J shed 1 base, with 13 bases lying between them. CDR3 sequence: CASTSDWSQETQYF. DNA of the CDR3: TGTGCCAGCACCTCCGACTGGTCCCAAGAGACCCAGTACTTC.